These 12 T cell receptor beta chains were all obtained from the same sample, sequenced in a study of CD8+ T cells in alopecia areata. Following RNA extraction, reverse transcription yielded cDNA that acted as the sequencing template. Profiling relied on immunoSEQ multiplex PCR, and the TCRdb table lists in-frame clones only, not all of them. This table has around 130,000 clones, 50% to 60% appearing once. The sequencing here drew on CD4+ T cells sorted from blood, taken at week 0. These receptors were collected from a human donor with alopecia areata.

This clone was detected only a few times. The chain is built from TRBV2 and TRBJ2-6; D is unresolved. Germline-derived CDR1 and CDR2 are SNHLY and FYNNEI. This CDR3 comprises 14 residues. V was trimmed by 7 bases and J by 0 bases, leaving 7 bases between them. The CDR3 sequence: CASTSRSGANVLTF. CDR3 bases: TGTGCCAGCACCAGTCGCTCTGGGGCCAACGTCCTGACTTTC.

CDR3 DNA sequence: TGTGCCAGCAGCTTAGCCCAACTAACTGGACATTACGAGCAGTACTTC. Its protein is CASSLAQLTGHYEQYF. The V call is TRBV7-8, the J call TRBJ2-7; possibly TRBD1 for D (5 bases). CDR3 length equals 16 residues. Trimming pared 0 bases from V and 4 bases from J, leaving 16 bases between. Germline assignment: CDR1 SGHVS and CDR2 FQNEAQ.

This CDR3 reads CASSLVFWVADTQYF. The CDR3 region has the DNA TGTGCCAGCAGCTTAGTTTTCTGGGTCGCAGATACGCAGTATTTT. This chain connects TRBV7-2 to TRBJ2-3; D call uncertain. CDR1 SGHTA and CDR2 FQGNSA come from the germline V gene. The CDR3 is 15 residues long. Trimming cost V 1 base and J 4 bases, with 12 bases left between them.

This clone was seen only a few times. The J gene is TRBJ2-5, the V gene TRBV19, with 11 bases fitting TRBD2. Losses at the gene ends were 2 bases for V and 7 bases for J; bases not matched to a gene: 9. CDR1 is LNHDA and CDR2 is SQIVND in the germline V gene (reference sequence). This CDR3 spans 16 amino acids. Here the CDR3 DNA reads TGTGCCAGTAGTATAAGTGCGACTAGCGGGACGGGGACCCAGTACTTC. The encoded protein is CASSISATSGTGTQYF.

This clone was seen a few times. V usage is TRBV20-1 and J usage is TRBJ2-1, with D uncertain. This CDR3 is built from 11 residues. V was pared by 2 bases and J by 3 bases, with 2 bases between. The germline V gene has CDR1 DFQATT and CDR2 SNEGSKA (reference sequence). The CDR3 nucleotides read TGCAGTGCTAGAAACTACAATGAGCAGTTCTTC. Protein product: CSARNYNEQFF.

V is TRBV18 and J is TRBJ2-1; 12 bases agree with TRBD2. Germline assignment: CDR1 KGHSH and CDR2 LQKENI. The CDR3 sequence is 14 residues long. V shed 4 bases and J 7 bases; nucleotides not matched to a gene: 2. Written as DNA, the CDR3 is TGTGCCAGCTCACTCGGGACTAGCGGGAATGAGCAGTTCTTC. This codes for CASSLGTSGNEQFF.

V gene TRBV28 combines with J gene TRBJ1-2; D not certain. The CDR3 is 14 amino acids. From germline, CDR1 is MDHEN and CDR2 SYDVKM. Between the trimmed V and J ends, which lost 6 bases and 5 bases, there was a span of 16 bases. The CDR3: CASSLRTRGYGYTF. CDR3 DNA: TGTGCCAGCAGCCTAAGAACCAGAGGATATGGCTACACCTTC.

The chain is built from TRBV7-9 and TRBJ2-3; 9 bases match TRBD1. With V trimmed by 5 bases and J by 0 bases, 3 bases remained unmatched. The CDR3 runs 15 residues. Germline-derived CDR1 and CDR2 are SEHNR and FQNEAQ (reference sequence). The CDR3 DNA reads TGTGCCAGCAGCCTGGGACAGGGTAGCACAGATACGCAGTATTTT. The encoded protein is CASSLGQGSTDTQYF.

The chain recombines TRBV5-1 with TRBJ1-2; 7 bases are shared with TRBD1. The CDR3 loop spans 14 amino acids. The germline V gene has CDR1 SGHRS and CDR2 YFSETQ. The V gene end was trimmed by 4 bases and the J gene end by 8 bases; junction bases not matched to a gene: 11. CDR3 sequence (DNA): TGCGCCAGCAGCACCTCGACAGGGTCAGTGGGCTACACCTTC. Its translation is CASSTSTGSVGYTF.

This rearrangement joins TRBV25-1 to TRBJ2-5, with a possible D match to TRBD1 (5 bases). There are 14 residues in the CDR3. The germline V gene has CDR1 MGHDK and CDR2 SYGVNS. V lost 3 bases, J lost 0 bases, and 8 bases lay in between. CDR3 nucleotide sequence: TGTGCCAGCAGTGATAGGACACACCAAGAGACCCAGTACTTC. Translated, it gives CASSDRTHQETQYF.

V gene TRBV27 combines with J gene TRBJ1-3, with 12 bases fitting TRBD1. The V segment lost 10 bases and the J segment 4 bases; nucleotides outside the gene matches: 17. Germline CDR1 is MNHEY and CDR2 is SMNVEV (reference sequence). The CDR3 runs 18 residues. The CDR3 reads CATRPGTGGNSRGNTIYF. The CDR3 DNA reads TGTGCCACCAGACCTGGGACAGGGGGCAATTCAAGGGGAAACACCATATATTTT.

This chain uses TRBV28 with TRBJ2-7, with TRBD1 matching 8 bases. Looked up from germline, CDR1 is MDHEN and CDR2 is SYDVKM. The CDR3 has 15 residues. V was pared by 2 bases and J by 0 bases, with 3 bases of the junction left unmatched. CDR3 amino acids: CASSLQTGDSYEQYF. In DNA, the CDR3 is TGTGCCAGCAGTTTACAGACAGGGGACTCCTACGAGCAGTACTTC. Looking up the rest from reference TRBV28 and TRBJ2-7 gives the full variable domain: DVKVTQSSRYLVKRTGEKVFLECVQDMDHENMFWYRQDPGLGLRLIYFSYDVKMKEKGDIPEGYSVSREKKERFSLILESASTNQTSMYLCASSLQTGDSYEQYFGPGTRLTVT.